Listed below are T cell receptor beta chains from one sample, sequenced in a study of response to subunit inactivated influenza vaccine. TCRdb re-derived calls from the RT-PCR reads in MiXCR, one entry per CDR3 protein. Of 590,000 or so distinct CDR3 sequences in the sample, 13% to 15% were seen once. Source: PBMCs from blood, taken around 14 days before vaccination. Receptors were obtained from a man between 50 and 59 years old who received an inactivated influenza vaccine. Each CDR3 is given without its conserved first and last residue. D genes are given only for firm matches.

v_gene: TRBV28; d_gene: -; j_gene: TRBJ2-7; CDR3aa: ASSFGTYEQY
v_gene: TRBV10-3; d_gene: -; j_gene: TRBJ2-3; CDR3aa: ATTPGYTDTQY
v_gene: TRBV2; d_gene: TRBD2; j_gene: TRBJ2-1; CDR3aa: ASSPSGPYNEQF
v_gene: TRBV11-2; d_gene: -; j_gene: TRBJ2-1; CDR3aa: ASRQARRVLNNEQF
v_gene: TRBV4-3; d_gene: -; j_gene: TRBJ2-2; CDR3aa: ASSLTKDRANTGELF
v_gene: TRBV12-3/TRBV12-4; d_gene: -; j_gene: TRBJ1-2; CDR3aa: ASSSPRGLRSYT
v_gene: TRBV5-6; d_gene: TRBD2; j_gene: TRBJ2-7; CDR3aa: ASSGTGTSGRQTYEQY
v_gene: TRBV9; d_gene: -; j_gene: TRBJ2-3; CDR3aa: ASSAGDSTDTQY
v_gene: TRBV6-5; d_gene: TRBD1; j_gene: TRBJ1-4; CDR3aa: ASSYGTGMRSNEKLF
v_gene: TRBV20-1; d_gene: TRBD1; j_gene: TRBJ1-1; CDR3aa: SAREKTGYMNTEAF
v_gene: TRBV15; d_gene: -; j_gene: TRBJ2-3; CDR3aa: ATSRDASDTQY
v_gene: TRBV5-1; d_gene: TRBD2; j_gene: TRBJ2-4; CDR3aa: ASSLGTSGGLAKNIQY
v_gene: TRBV24-1; d_gene: -; j_gene: TRBJ2-7; CDR3aa: ATSAWTGGLYEQY
v_gene: TRBV19; d_gene: -; j_gene: TRBJ2-3; CDR3aa: ASESGGTDTQY
v_gene: TRBV15; d_gene: TRBD1; j_gene: TRBJ1-1; CDR3aa: ATSRGGQGLTEAF
v_gene: TRBV5-1; d_gene: -; j_gene: TRBJ2-7; CDR3aa: ASSLGRAGFEQY
v_gene: TRBV11-2; d_gene: TRBD2; j_gene: TRBJ2-1; CDR3aa: ASSSFGLAGHYNEQF
v_gene: TRBV10-3; d_gene: -; j_gene: TRBJ2-7; CDR3aa: AISSLSTNSYEQY
v_gene: TRBV12-3/TRBV12-4; d_gene: -; j_gene: TRBJ2-7; CDR3aa: ASSTSFGAERPYEQY
v_gene: TRBV20-1; d_gene: -; j_gene: TRBJ2-2; CDR3aa: SARRTGVGTGELF
v_gene: TRBV18; d_gene: -; j_gene: TRBJ2-7; CDR3aa: ASSAKGRGNEQY
v_gene: TRBV28; d_gene: -; j_gene: TRBJ1-5; CDR3aa: ATRTGDQPQH
v_gene: TRBV6-6; d_gene: -; j_gene: TRBJ1-1; CDR3aa: ASSHSGSPEAF
v_gene: TRBV6-2/TRBV6-3; d_gene: -; j_gene: TRBJ2-3; CDR3aa: ASSRWTRNTDTQY
v_gene: TRBV10-3; d_gene: -; j_gene: TRBJ2-7; CDR3aa: AIADSGGDPTYEQY
v_gene: TRBV2; d_gene: -; j_gene: TRBJ2-3; CDR3aa: ASSEHSLTGYSTDTQY
v_gene: TRBV27; d_gene: TRBD2; j_gene: TRBJ2-1; CDR3aa: ASSLLAGVINEQF
v_gene: TRBV10-3; d_gene: -; j_gene: TRBJ1-6; CDR3aa: AISERDSNSPLH